This TCR beta chain was sequenced during a study of T cells in narcolepsy. As for the study in general: Patients with NT1 or NT2 and healthy control donors were enrolled.

Clones were read by immunoSEQ multiplex PCR, and TCRdb kept only the in-frame ones, dropping some. The table includes 28,000 or so clones, 82% detected once. This clone was counted only a few times. CDR1 and CDR2 (germline): MNHEY, SVGAGI. This CDR3 comprises 11 residues. Between the trimmed V and J ends, which lost 6 bases and 7 bases, there was a span of 7 bases. The source material was CD45RA- memory CD4+ T cells from PBMCs. The chain links TRBV6-5 to TRBJ2-1; D remains unclear. This sequence was found in a human donor with narcolepsy. CDR3 loop: CASSSRNEQFF. The CDR3 bases are TGTGCCAGCAGCTCTAGGAATGAGCAGTTCTTC.